This is a list of T cell receptor beta chains from one sample in a study of PD-1 blockade in classical Hodgkin lymphoma. TCRdb's copy holds only in-frame clones and misses some; the assay was immunoSEQ multiplex PCR. Found here are roughly 41,000 clones, about 74% of them singletons; the top ten hold under 25%. The material was peripheral blood mononuclear cells (PBMCs), obtained at baseline. These receptors all come from a human donor with classical Hodgkin lymphoma. The CDR3 runs from the conserved cysteine through the conserved F or W. The D gene is left open where the match is weak. Clone size appears in some rows only: once, few, many, or a class for an expanded clone.

NA	NA	TRBV28	TRBJ1-4	16	CASSRDIRTTNEKLFF	TGTGCCAGCAGTAGGGACATACGGACAACTAATGAAAAACTGTTTTTT
NA	few	TRBV19	TRBJ2-7	13	CASSISRAYEQYF	TGTGCCAGTAGTATCTCCCGGGCCTACGAGCAGTACTTC
NA	NA	TRBV6-6	TRBJ2-7	13	CASSEGSSYEQYF	TGTGCCAGCAGCGAAGGGAGCTCCTACGAGCAGTACTTC
TRBD2	NA	TRBV7-3	TRBJ2-7	16	CASSASAGGLPYEQYF	TGTGCCAGCAGCGCTTCAGCGGGAGGACTCCCCTACGAGCAGTACTTC
NA	once	TRBV9	TRBJ2-1	16	CASSVVEGAFYNEQFF	TGTGCCAGCAGCGTAGTTGAGGGAGCATTTTACAATGAGCAGTTCTTC
NA	NA	TRBV6-6	TRBJ1-5	16	CASSLYRDKGNQPQHF	TGTGCCAGCAGTTTGTACAGGGATAAGGGCAATCAGCCCCAGCATTTT
TRBD1	NA	TRBV18	TRBJ1-1	14	CASSPQGAGTEAFF	TGTGCCAGCTCACCACAGGGGGCCGGCACTGAAGCTTTCTTT
NA	few	TRBV6-6	TRBJ2-2	13	CASRNMNTGELFF	TGTGCCAGCAGGAACATGAACACCGGGGAGCTGTTTTTT
TRBD1	once	TRBV5-1	TRBJ2-5	15	CASSRQTGYQETQYF	TGCGCCAGCAGCCGTCAGACAGGGTACCAAGAGACCCAGTACTTC
NA	few	TRBV30	TRBJ1-1	13	CAWSVLGGPEAFF	TGTGCCTGGAGTGTGTTAGGTGGACCCGAAGCTTTCTTT
TRBD1	NA	TRBV19	TRBJ2-7	14	CASSIVTGGYEQYF	TGTGCCAGTAGTATTGTCACAGGGGGCTACGAGCAGTACTTC
NA	NA	TRBV4-3	TRBJ1-2	14	CASSQAVGSSGYTF	TGCGCCAGCAGCCAAGCGGTAGGGTCGTCCGGCTACACCTTC
TRBD1	NA	TRBV4-1	TRBJ1-1	17	CASSQAGMGQVNTEAFF	TGCGCCAGCAGCCAAGCGGGAATGGGACAGGTTAACACTGAAGCTTTCTTT
NA	large	TRBV29-1	TRBJ1-1	13	CSAGGIVDTEAFF	TGCAGCGCCGGAGGGATCGTGGACACTGAAGCTTTCTTT
TRBD1	NA	TRBV30	TRBJ2-7	12	CAGTGDTYEQYF	TGTGCCGGGACAGGGGACACCTACGAGCAGTACTTC
NA	NA	TRBV6-1	TRBJ2-1	15	CASSEWDIAGNEQFF	TGTGCCAGCAGTGAATGGGACATCGCCGGGAATGAGCAGTTCTTC
TRBD2	NA	TRBV27	TRBJ2-6	15	CASTTGGTGANVLTF	TGTGCCAGCACGACGGGGGGGACTGGGGCCAACGTCCTGACTTTC
TRBD2	NA	TRBV14	TRBJ2-5	14	CASRPSGSGETQYF	TGTGCCAGCAGGCCTAGCGGGAGTGGCGAGACCCAGTACTTC
NA	NA	TRBV7-2	TRBJ2-7	13	CASSLSRTYEQYF	TGTGCCAGCAGCTTAAGCAGGACCTACGAGCAGTACTTC
NA	NA	TRBV4-2	TRBJ2-3	16	CASQGLATLSTDTQYF	TGTGCCAGCCAAGGGCTAGCGACCTTAAGCACAGATACGCAGTATTTT
NA	NA	TRBV6-5	TRBJ2-3	15	CASSTGTLGPDTQYF	TGTGCCAGCAGCACCGGGACTTTGGGACCAGATACGCAGTATTTT
NA	NA	TRBV10-3	TRBJ2-2	16	CAISDPDRESTGELFF	TGTGCCATCAGTGACCCTGATCGAGAATCAACCGGGGAGCTGTTTTTT
NA	NA	TRBV27	TRBJ2-3	14	CASRPGSRTDTQYF	TGTGCCAGCCGGCCAGGTTCTCGCACAGATACGCAGTATTTT
NA	NA	TRBV25-1	TRBJ2-1	16	CASSDPSGLAYNEQFF	TGTGCCAGCAGTGATCCAAGCGGGCTAGCCTACAATGAGCAGTTCTTC